The entry below gives a single T cell receptor (beta chain) sequence along with its context. These data belong to a study of T cell clones after liver transplantation. Germline CDR1 is MGHDK and CDR2 is SYGVNS. Trimming took 7 bases from V and 7 from J, leaving 20 bases between them. This CDR3 region has 16 residues. The table came from immunoSEQ multiplex PCR; TCRdb's copy has only in-frame clones and leaves some out. The data contain 93,000 or so clones, around 80% of them singletons. Sample: CD4+ T cells from blood, taken around 44 months after liver transplant. The gene calls are TRBV25-1 and TRBJ1-6, with D tentatively TRBD1 (6 bases). This TCR came from a human patient who received a liver transplant. Some T cells may be the graft donor's. CDR3 DNA: TGTGCCAGCACCCTGGGGGGCCCCGATGGAAATTCACCCCTCCACTTT. Its translation: CASTLGGPDGNSPLHF.